Shown below are 12 T cell receptor beta chains from a single sample sequenced in a study of control samples from healthy donors and cancer patients. Measured with immunoSEQ multiplex PCR; TCRdb has only the in-frame clones, and not every one. This sample has about 130,000 clones, with more than 85% found just once. The sequenced sample consisted of blood. Receptor source: a man younger than 35 in good health.

The chain has TRBV29-1 and TRBJ2-7; TRBD1 matches 9 bases. The V gene's germline CDR1 is SQVTM and CDR2 ANQGSEA. Losses at the gene ends were 7 bases for V and 2 bases for J; bases not matched to a gene: 6. The CDR3 extends over 13 amino acids. The CDR3 loop is CSARGQGPYEQYF. The DNA for the CDR3 is TGCAGCGCCCGGGGACAGGGTCCCTACGAGCAGTACTTC.

V gene TRBV5-1 combines with J gene TRBJ1-1; the D gene is possibly TRBD1 (5 bases). Germline CDR1 SGHRS, CDR2 YFSETQ. The CDR3 contains 14 residues. Trimming cost V 0 bases and J 6 bases, with 12 bases left between them. CDR3 bases: TGCGCCAGCAGCTTGGCAGGGATCAATTCTGAAGCTTTCTTT. The encoded protein is CASSLAGINSEAFF. Looking up the rest from reference TRBV5-1 and TRBJ1-1 gives the full variable domain: KAGVTQTPRYLIKTRGQQVTLSCSPISGHRSVSWYQQTPGQGLQFLFEYFSETQRNKGNFPGRFSGRQFSNSRSEMNVSTLELGDSALYLCASSLAGINSEAFFGQGTRLTVV.

This chain connects TRBV6-6 to TRBJ2-3; the D is unclear. Germline V gives CDR1 MNHNY, CDR2 SVGAGI (reference sequence). The CDR3 is 15 residues long. V was trimmed by 5 bases and J by 1 base, leaving 13 bases between them. The CDR3 DNA reads TGTGCCAGCAGTACCCTAGGAGAAGGCACAGATACGCAGTATTTT. Protein sequence: CASSTLGEGTDTQYF.

The chain links TRBV19 to TRBJ1-2, with TRBD1 matching over 8 bases. Germline V CDR1 and CDR2: LNHDA, SQIVND (reference sequence). Trimming took 5 bases from V and 3 from J; bases not matched to a gene: 8. The CDR3 is 15 residues long. The CDR3 DNA reads as TGTGCCAGTAGTGATCCTCAGGGGGCTTACTATGGCTACACCTTC. Encoded protein: CASSDPQGAYYGYTF. The variable domain in full, with the rest retrieved from reference TRBV19 and TRBJ1-2, is DGGITQSPKYLFRKEGQNVTLSCEQNLNHDAMYWYRQDPGQGLRLIYYSQIVNDFQKGDIAEGYSVSREKKESFPLTVTSAQKNPTAFYLCASSDPQGAYYGYTFGSGTRLTVV.

This rearrangement joins TRBV7-2 to TRBJ2-1; the D gene is possibly TRBD1 (6 bases). Trimming pared 1 base from V and 8 bases from J, leaving 21 bases between. The CDR3 extends over 17 amino acids. Per germline, CDR1 SGHTA and CDR2 FQGNSA. Here the CDR3 DNA reads TGTGCCAGCAGCTTAGTCGGCCCTCGCAGGGGTAGGGATGAGCAGTTCTTC. Protein product: CASSLVGPRRGRDEQFF. Together with reference TRBV7-2 and TRBJ2-1, the CDR3 gives the full variable domain: GAGVSQSPSNKVTEKGKDVELRCDPISGHTALYWYRQSLGQGLEFLIYFQGNSAPDKSGLPSDRFSAERTGGSVSTLTIQRTQQEDSAVYLCASSLVGPRRGRDEQFFGPGTRLTVL.

This chain connects TRBV11-2 to TRBJ2-7; TRBD2 might be the D (5 bases). CDR1 SGHAT and CDR2 FQNNGV come from the germline V gene. With 6 bases removed from V and 5 bases from J, the gap between germline ends came to 8 bases. The CDR3 consists of 11 residues. CDR3 protein: CASRYGDEQYF. In DNA, the CDR3 is TGTGCCAGCAGGTACGGGGACGAGCAGTACTTC.

The chain uses TRBV28 and TRBJ2-3, with D possibly being TRBD1 or TRBD2 (5 bases each). Germline-derived CDR1 and CDR2 are MDHEN and SYDVKM. The CDR3 runs 14 residues. Between the trimmed V and J ends, which lost 7 bases and 1 base, there was a span of 12 bases. CDR3 nucleotide sequence: TGTGCCAGCAACCGGGAAGGGGGCACAGATACGCAGTATTTT. This sequence encodes CASNREGGTDTQYF.

This chain connects TRBV18 to TRBJ1-2, with 8 bases identical to TRBD1. The length of the CDR3 is 13 residues. V was pared by 6 bases and J by 5 bases, with 5 bases of the junction left unmatched. Germline CDR1 reads KGHSH; CDR2 reads LQKENI. The DNA of the CDR3 is TGTGCCAGCTCTGAGGACAGGGAGTATGGCTACACCTTC. Translation: CASSEDREYGYTF.

The chain recombines TRBV7-2 with TRBJ1-5; D remains ambiguous. There are 13 residues in the CDR3. Per germline, CDR1 SGHTA and CDR2 FQGNSA. The V end lost 3 bases, the J end lost 4 bases, and 7 bases lay between the germline ends. CDR3 sequence: CASSFQRNQPQHF. CDR3 in DNA: TGTGCCAGCAGCTTTCAAAGAAATCAGCCCCAGCATTTT.

The chain carries TRBV14 and TRBJ2-7; perhaps TRBD2 as D (5 bases). This CDR3 is built from 16 residues. V was clipped by 3 bases and J by 3 bases, with 18 bases between them. Germline CDR1 is SGHDN and CDR2 is FVKESK. The CDR3 protein is CASSQRGEGADYEQYF. The DNA of the CDR3 is TGTGCCAGCAGCCAGCGTGGAGAGGGAGCGGACTACGAGCAGTACTTC.

This chain links TRBV6-4 with TRBJ2-1; 12 bases match TRBD1. CDR3 length: 15 amino acids. V shed 5 bases and J 8 bases; nucleotides not matched to a gene: 7. In germline, CDR1 is MRHNA, CDR2 SNTAGT. The CDR3 DNA is TGTGCCAGCAGTCCCGGGACAGGGGGCTCTTATGAGCAGTTCTTC. It encodes CASSPGTGGSYEQFF.

The gene calls are TRBV10-2 and TRBJ1-5; D is uncertain. CDR1 is WSHSY, CDR2 SAAADI, per germline. V was trimmed by 5 bases and J by 6 bases, leaving 11 bases between them. CDR3 length: 13 residues. The CDR3 DNA reads TGCGCCAGCAGTACCGGTCTGGCTCAGCCCCAGCATTTT. Protein sequence: CASSTGLAQPQHF.